This T cell receptor beta chain emerged from a study of radiation and T cells in renal cell carcinoma. Sequencing used immunoSEQ multiplex PCR; TCRdb keeps in-frame clones, though not all of them. This sample has roughly 160,000 clones, with 88% found just once. The time point denotes: blood 4 weeks post-SBRT, at nephrectomy. Noted treatment: 15 Gy SBRT to primary tumor, nephrectomy 4 weeks later. The tumor was a clear cell renal cell carcinoma. This CDR3 is built from 14 residues. The germline gives CDR1 WSHSY, CDR2 SAAADI. V gave up 8 bases and J gave up 6 bases, with 16 bases separating them. The material sequenced was blood, taken from a patient whose treatment included radiotherapy and nephrectomy. The chain has TRBV10-2 and TRBJ1-4, with unresolved D. The TCR was taken from a woman in her fifties or sixties with renal cell carcinoma. CDR3 sequence: CASWEPGRHEKLFF. CDR3 sequence (DNA): TGCGCCAGCTGGGAACCTGGGCGTCATGAAAAACTGTTTTTT.